Below, 16 T cell receptor beta chains from the same sample are listed, as sequenced in a study of identical twins. TCRdb reprocessed the 5' RACE reads with MiXCR, giving one entry per CDR3 protein. There are 200,000 to 250,000 distinct CDR3 sequences in the sample; roughly 13% occur only once, and 3.5% to 4.5% lies in the top ten. The sample was also linked to a second study, of yellow fever vaccine responses in identical twins.

The sample was memory (CD45RO+) T cells sorted from blood. These receptors originate from a woman aged 18-30 years in good health.

This clonotype was seen a few times. V is TRBV30 and J is TRBJ2-2; TRBD1 agrees at 9 bases. From germline, CDR1 is GTSNPN and CDR2 SVGIG (reference sequence). There are 14 residues in the CDR3. Losses at the gene ends were 6 bases for V and 2 bases for J; bases not matched to a gene: 4. The DNA for the CDR3 is TGTGCCTGCAGGACAGGGGCCAACACCGGGGAGCTGTTTTTT. Protein product: CACRTGANTGELFF.

The chain uses TRBV3-1 and TRBJ2-1, with TRBD2 identical over 8 bases. The germline gives CDR1 LGHDT, CDR2 YNNKEL (reference sequence). The CDR3 has 19 residues. V lost 2 bases, J lost 4 bases, and 16 bases stayed unmatched. CDR3 protein: CASSQNWPQDLAGYNEQFF. The DNA for the CDR3 is TGTGCCAGCAGCCAAAATTGGCCTCAAGACTTAGCGGGGTACAATGAGCAGTTCTTC.

This clonotype was picked up many times. The rearrangement links TRBV29-1 to TRBJ1-4; no definite D call. The V gene's germline CDR1 is SQVTM and CDR2 ANQGSEA. There are 12 residues in the CDR3. The V gene lost 4 bases and the J gene lost 7 bases, with 10 bases spanning the gap. DNA of the CDR3: TGCAGCGTTGGGGGTCGGGGTGAAAAACTGTTTTTT. Translating it yields CSVGGRGEKLFF.

The V and J genes are TRBV3-1 and TRBJ2-1, with no clear D. Trimming cost V 0 bases and J 7 bases, with 7 bases left between them. This CDR3 has 13 residues. Germline CDR1 is LGHDT and CDR2 is YNNKEL (reference sequence). CDR3 in amino acids: CASSQDQWNEQFF. The CDR3 DNA reads as TGTGCCAGCAGCCAAGATCAATGGAATGAGCAGTTCTTC.

The table lists this clonotype with a few counts. The chain links TRBV15 to TRBJ2-1; unclear D gene. Germline CDR1 reads LNHNV; CDR2 reads YYDKDF (reference sequence). Trimming stripped 3 bases from V and 10 bases from J, with 10 bases between. The CDR3 contains 12 residues. This CDR3 reads CATSSHQGEQFF. The CDR3 DNA reads TGTGCCACCAGCAGCCATCAAGGCGAGCAGTTCTTC.

This clonotype was observed a handful of times. This rearrangement joins TRBV14 to TRBJ2-5; D is possibly TRBD2 (5 bases). Germline assignment: CDR1 SGHDN and CDR2 FVKESK. The CDR3 has 16 residues. V lost 0 bases and J 3 bases, leaving 14 bases between the germline ends. The DNA of the CDR3 is TGTGCCAGCAGCCAAGATCAGAGGGCCCGGGAAGAGACCCAGTACTTC. Translating it yields CASSQDQRAREETQYF.

This clonotype was seen a handful of times. The chain couples TRBV12-3 or TRBV12-4 to TRBJ2-1; D remains unclear. V lost 3 bases and J 7 bases, leaving 19 bases between the germline ends. CDR3 length: 16 amino acids. Here the CDR3 reads CASSFWAPRKGNEQFF. For the CDR3, the DNA is TGTGCCAGCAGTTTTTGGGCCCCGAGGAAGGGTAATGAGCAGTTCTTC.

This clonotype was detected ten times or more. The chain has TRBV10-2 and TRBJ2-4; D perhaps matches TRBD1 (5 bases). This CDR3 contains 17 residues. Trimming shortened V by 0 bases and J by 0 bases, and 12 bases separated the two germline ends. The germline gives CDR1 WSHSY, CDR2 SAAADI. CDR3 loop: CASSESLLDRAKNIQYF. The CDR3 DNA sequence: TGCGCCAGCAGTGAGTCTCTCCTAGACAGAGCCAAAAACATTCAGTACTTC.

This clonotype was counted between two and nine times. The genes are TRBV2 and TRBJ1-5, with a weak D call TRBD1 (5 bases). CDR1 is SNHLY, CDR2 FYNNEI, per germline. The CDR3 is made up of 14 amino acids. Trimming cost V 7 bases and J 3 bases, with 13 bases left between them. The CDR3 nucleotides are TGTGCCAGCAAGAGTGACAGTAACAATCAGCCCCAGCATTTT. Protein sequence: CASKSDSNNQPQHF.

The sample holds many counts of this clonotype. V usage is TRBV6-4 and J usage is TRBJ2-1, with 9 bases identical to TRBD2. J gave up 5 bases and V 4 bases, and 3 bases lay outside the gene matches. CDR3 size: 14 residues. Germline V lookup: CDR1 MRHNA, CDR2 SNTAGT. CDR3 amino acids: CASSAGTSHNEQFF. CDR3 bases: TGTGCCAGCAGTGCCGGGACTAGCCACAATGAGCAGTTCTTC.

This sequence joins TRBV14 and TRBJ2-1; either TRBD1 or TRBD2 may supply D (5 bases each). CDR1 and CDR2 (germline): SGHDN, FVKESK. V was shortened by 1 base and J by 4 bases, with 14 bases between the two germline ends. The CDR3 covers 16 residues. This CDR3 reads CASSQGGGRYYNEQFF. CDR3 in DNA: TGTGCCAGCAGCCAAGGTGGGGGACGTTATTACAATGAGCAGTTCTTC.

The table lists this clonotype with a few counts. The V call is TRBV27, the J call TRBJ2-2, with D hard to call. CDR1 is MNHEY and CDR2 is SMNVEV in the germline V gene (reference sequence). The germline V and J ends were trimmed by 3 bases and 4 bases, with 15 bases remaining between them. The CDR3 covers 16 residues. CDR3 region: CASSLWQTRSTGELFF. For the CDR3, the DNA is TGTGCCAGCAGTTTGTGGCAGACGAGGAGCACCGGGGAGCTGTTTTTT.

This clonotype has a handful of counts. The chain has TRBV27 and TRBJ2-2, with D uncertain. Trimming removed 8 bases at V and 2 bases at J, with 12 bases between. This CDR3 contains 14 residues. In germline, CDR1 is MNHEY, CDR2 SMNVEV (reference sequence). As DNA, the CDR3 is TGTGCCAGCCGCAACCTGATTAACACCGGGGAGCTGTTTTTT. Its translation is CASRNLINTGELFF.

This clonotype has just a few counts. V and J are TRBV6-1 and TRBJ1-4, with D uncertain. Germline V gene sequence: CDR1 MNHNS, CDR2 SASEGT. The CDR3 contains 12 residues. Trimming removed 0 bases at V and 15 bases at J, with 11 bases between. CDR3 nucleotides: TGTGCCAGCAGTGAAGCCTTAGGTGGGGTGTTTTTT. Translating it yields CASSEALGGVFF.

This clonotype was picked up a small number of times. The gene calls are TRBV18 and TRBJ1-2; no reliable D call. V was clipped by 3 bases and J by 1 base, with 15 bases between them. The CDR3 length is 16 residues. Germline CDR1 is KGHSH and CDR2 is LQKENI. In DNA form, the CDR3 reads TGTGCCAGCTCACCTTCCCGGGAAGTGGTTAACTATGGCTACACCTTC. Residues: CASSPSREVVNYGYTF.

The table lists this clonotype with many counts. The chain combines TRBV5-1 with TRBJ1-4; no reliable D call. The germline V gene has CDR1 SGHRS and CDR2 YFSETQ. This CDR3 contains 14 residues. The ends were cut back, 1 base at V and 0 bases at J, with 4 bases in the middle. CDR3 residues: CASSLTTTNEKLFF. The CDR3 DNA reads as TGCGCCAGCAGCTTGACAACAACTAATGAAAAACTGTTTTTT.